Listed below are T cell receptor beta chains from one sample, sequenced in a study of T cell changes during pregnancy in multiple sclerosis. The repertoire was sequenced with immunoSEQ multiplex PCR; TCRdb's copy has only in-frame clones and lacks some. Altogether about 80,000 clones are present, approximately 94% being singletons, with the ten largest covering 2.5%. The sample in question was peripheral blood, obtained in the third trimester of pregnancy. Receptors originate from a female donor with multiple sclerosis, enrolled in a pregnancy study. Each CDR3 is given with its conserved first and last residue. D genes are given only for firm matches. Clone size is stated in some rows and not others, as once, few, many or a class when expanded.

v_gene: TRBV27
abundance: .
d_gene: TRBD1
j_gene: TRBJ1-2
CDR3nt: TGTGCCAGCAGTTTTTCAGGGGGCTATGGCTACACCTTC
CDR3aa: CASSFSGGYGYTF

v_gene: TRBV6-1
abundance: .
d_gene: .
j_gene: TRBJ1-2
CDR3nt: TGTGCCAGCAGTGAAGCAGTGGGGGGGGCGGGTAACTATGGCTACACCTTC
CDR3aa: CASSEAVGGAGNYGYTF

v_gene: TRBV14
abundance: .
d_gene: TRBD1
j_gene: TRBJ1-2
CDR3nt: TGTGCCAGCAGCCAGCGGACAGGGGGCCTGGGTGGCTACACCTTC
CDR3aa: CASSQRTGGLGGYTF

v_gene: TRBV7-9
abundance: .
d_gene: TRBD1
j_gene: TRBJ1-2
CDR3nt: TGTGCCAGCAGCTTAACTGAGGGGGCGAAGAGCGGCTACACCTTC
CDR3aa: CASSLTEGAKSGYTF

v_gene: TRBV11-2
abundance: .
d_gene: .
j_gene: TRBJ2-7
CDR3nt: TGTGCCAGCAGCTTTACAAGCAGGACCTACGAGCAGTACTTC
CDR3aa: CASSFTSRTYEQYF

v_gene: TRBV6-4
abundance: .
d_gene: TRBD2
j_gene: TRBJ2-3
CDR3nt: TGTGCCAGCAGTCCCCGGGCTAGCGGGGGGCGGGTCGGCACAGATACGCAGTATTTT
CDR3aa: CASSPRASGGRVGTDTQYF

v_gene: TRBV5-6
abundance: once
d_gene: .
j_gene: TRBJ2-7
CDR3nt: TGTGCCAGCAGCTCAGGTGGCGAGCAGTACTTC
CDR3aa: CASSSGGEQYF

v_gene: TRBV7-9
abundance: .
d_gene: TRBD1
j_gene: TRBJ1-4
CDR3nt: TGTGCCAGCAGCTCAGGGGGGCTTGGTGAAAAACTGTTTTTT
CDR3aa: CASSSGGLGEKLFF

v_gene: TRBV19
abundance: .
d_gene: TRBD1
j_gene: TRBJ1-5
CDR3nt: TGTGCCAGTAGAAATGACCTGGACAGGGGGGTTCAGCCCCAGCATTTT
CDR3aa: CASRNDLDRGVQPQHF

v_gene: TRBV6-5
abundance: .
d_gene: .
j_gene: TRBJ2-1
CDR3nt: TGTGCCAGCAGTTACTCGTGGACAAATGAGCAGTTCTTC
CDR3aa: CASSYSWTNEQFF

v_gene: TRBV11-3
abundance: once
d_gene: .
j_gene: TRBJ2-7
CDR3nt: TGTGCCAGCAGCCCGCGGACGGGGGCCTACGAGCAGTACTTC
CDR3aa: CASSPRTGAYEQYF

v_gene: TRBV5-1
abundance: .
d_gene: TRBD1
j_gene: TRBJ2-7
CDR3nt: TGCGCCAGCAGCCCTACAGGGGCCTACGAGCAGTACTTC
CDR3aa: CASSPTGAYEQYF

v_gene: TRBV29-1
abundance: .
d_gene: .
j_gene: TRBJ1-1
CDR3nt: TGCAGCGTTGAAGGACCAGCGCGTGGGACTGAAGCTTTCTTT
CDR3aa: CSVEGPARGTEAFF

v_gene: TRBV7-6
abundance: once
d_gene: .
j_gene: TRBJ2-7
CDR3nt: TGTGCCAGCAGCCAGGGAAGGCCAGGGGCCTCCTACGAGCAGTACTTC
CDR3aa: CASSQGRPGASYEQYF

v_gene: TRBV9
abundance: .
d_gene: TRBD1
j_gene: TRBJ2-7
CDR3nt: TGTGCCAGCAGCGGTGGACAGGGTATCTACGAGCAGTACTTC
CDR3aa: CASSGGQGIYEQYF

v_gene: TRBV7-9
abundance: .
d_gene: .
j_gene: TRBJ1-1
CDR3nt: TGTGCCAGCAGCTTAGCGGGGGGGCGAAGGACTGAAGCTTTCTTT
CDR3aa: CASSLAGGRRTEAFF

v_gene: TRBV6-1
abundance: few
d_gene: TRBD1
j_gene: TRBJ1-2
CDR3nt: TGTGCCAGCAGTGTAGAAGACAGGGCCCTGGGCTACACCTTC
CDR3aa: CASSVEDRALGYTF

v_gene: TRBV6-5
abundance: .
d_gene: TRBD1
j_gene: TRBJ1-2
CDR3nt: TGTGCCAGCAGTTACGACAGGGGCTGGGACTATGGCTACACCTTC
CDR3aa: CASSYDRGWDYGYTF

v_gene: TRBV2
abundance: .
d_gene: .
j_gene: TRBJ1-1
CDR3nt: TGTGCCAGCAGGGAAGCGGGCAGGCTGAACACTGAAGCTTTCTTT
CDR3aa: CASREAGRLNTEAFF

v_gene: TRBV7-8
abundance: .
d_gene: .
j_gene: TRBJ2-7
CDR3nt: TGTGCCAGCAGCTTACGTATAGGGCAGGGTTTCTACGAGCAGTACTTC
CDR3aa: CASSLRIGQGFYEQYF

v_gene: TRBV4-1
abundance: .
d_gene: TRBD1
j_gene: TRBJ2-3
CDR3nt: TGCGCCAGCAGCCAGCACGGGACAGCCACAGATACGCAGTATTTT
CDR3aa: CASSQHGTATDTQYF

v_gene: TRBV5-6
abundance: .
d_gene: .
j_gene: TRBJ1-3
CDR3nt: TGTGCCAGCAGCGGTAGCTCTGGAAACACCATATATTTT
CDR3aa: CASSGSSGNTIYF

v_gene: TRBV1
abundance: .
d_gene: .
j_gene: TRBJ2-1
CDR3nt: TGCACCAGCAGCCAGTCCCCACTAGCGGGGGCCCGGAAGAATGAGCAGTTCTTC
CDR3aa: CTSSQSPLAGARKNEQFF

v_gene: TRBV6-6
abundance: .
d_gene: .
j_gene: TRBJ1-2
CDR3nt: TGTGCCAGCAGACAAACCCGGGATGGCTACACCTTC
CDR3aa: CASRQTRDGYTF

v_gene: TRBV11-3
abundance: .
d_gene: TRBD1
j_gene: TRBJ2-1
CDR3nt: TGTGCCAGCAGCGCTAACACCGGGACAGGTAGCTCCTACAATGAGCAGTTCTTC
CDR3aa: CASSANTGTGSSYNEQFF

v_gene: TRBV10-3
abundance: .
d_gene: TRBD1
j_gene: TRBJ1-2
CDR3nt: TGTGCCATCAGCGACAGGGGAGCAAACTATGGCTACACCTTC
CDR3aa: CAISDRGANYGYTF

v_gene: TRBV9
abundance: .
d_gene: TRBD2
j_gene: TRBJ2-2
CDR3nt: TGTGCCAGCAGCGTGACTAGCGGGGGGGCCAACACCGGGGAGCTGTTTTTT
CDR3aa: CASSVTSGGANTGELFF

v_gene: TRBV9
abundance: once
d_gene: TRBD1
j_gene: TRBJ1-2
CDR3nt: TGTGCCAGCAGCAGCGACAGGGGGCTATCTGGCTACACCTTC
CDR3aa: CASSSDRGLSGYTF

v_gene: TRBV27
abundance: .
d_gene: TRBD1
j_gene: TRBJ1-2
CDR3nt: TGTGCCAGCAGGACAGGACAGGCGGATGGCTACACCTTC
CDR3aa: CASRTGQADGYTF

v_gene: TRBV7-6
abundance: .
d_gene: TRBD1
j_gene: TRBJ1-1
CDR3nt: TGTGCCAGCAGCCCCACAGGGGGCCCTATGAACACTGAAGCTTTCTTT
CDR3aa: CASSPTGGPMNTEAFF

v_gene: TRBV7-7
abundance: .
d_gene: .
j_gene: TRBJ1-1
CDR3nt: TGTGCTAATGATGTACTAGTCAGGGAGGAGAACACTGAAGCTTTCTTT
CDR3aa: CANDVLVREENTEAFF

v_gene: TRBV7-2
abundance: few
d_gene: .
j_gene: TRBJ1-3
CDR3nt: TGTGCCAGCAGCCTGGTTCGGAGCTCTGGAAACACCATATATTTT
CDR3aa: CASSLVRSSGNTIYF

v_gene: TRBV6-5
abundance: few
d_gene: .
j_gene: TRBJ1-1
CDR3nt: TGTGCCAGCAGTTACCCCGGGGGAGGGAACACTGAAGCTTTCTTT
CDR3aa: CASSYPGGGNTEAFF

v_gene: TRBV5-6
abundance: .
d_gene: TRBD1
j_gene: TRBJ2-1
CDR3nt: TGTGCCAGCAGCCCCCCGGGACAGGAGGGTGAGCAGTTCTTC
CDR3aa: CASSPPGQEGEQFF

v_gene: TRBV18
abundance: .
d_gene: .
j_gene: TRBJ1-4
CDR3nt: TGTGCCAGCTCACCAGAGTTTAATGAAAAACTGTTTTTT
CDR3aa: CASSPEFNEKLFF

v_gene: TRBV5-1
abundance: .
d_gene: .
j_gene: TRBJ1-1
CDR3nt: TGCGCCAGCAGCTTGGATTGGGGGGGGGCTTTCTTT
CDR3aa: CASSLDWGGAFF

v_gene: TRBV30
abundance: once
d_gene: TRBD1
j_gene: TRBJ1-4
CDR3nt: TGTGCCTGGAGTGGGGACAGTGGCAAAGTAAAACTGTTTTTT
CDR3aa: CAWSGDSGKVKLFF

v_gene: TRBV18
abundance: .
d_gene: TRBD2
j_gene: TRBJ2-1
CDR3nt: TGTGCCAGCTCACCTCAGGCTGGGCTAGCGGGGGGCGGTGAGCAGTTCTTC
CDR3aa: CASSPQAGLAGGGEQFF

v_gene: TRBV5-1
abundance: .
d_gene: .
j_gene: TRBJ2-7
CDR3nt: TGCGCCAGCAGCCCACCCTCCGGTCCCCCCTTTTACGAGCAGTACTTC
CDR3aa: CASSPPSGPPFYEQYF

v_gene: TRBV23-1
abundance: .
d_gene: TRBD1
j_gene: TRBJ2-1
CDR3nt: TGCGCCAGCAGTCAACGAGACAGGGAACCGAGGTTTGGTGAGCAGTTCTTC
CDR3aa: CASSQRDREPRFGEQFF

v_gene: TRBV5-8
abundance: .
d_gene: TRBD1
j_gene: TRBJ1-1
CDR3nt: TGTGCCAGCAGCCGGAAATCCCAGACAGGGAGGATTGAAGCTTTCTTT
CDR3aa: CASSRKSQTGRIEAFF

v_gene: TRBV5-6
abundance: .
d_gene: TRBD2
j_gene: TRBJ2-5
CDR3nt: TGTGCCAGCAGCTGGCGGGCTAGCGGGGAGGGAGAGACCCAGTACTTC
CDR3aa: CASSWRASGEGETQYF

v_gene: TRBV6-1
abundance: .
d_gene: .
j_gene: TRBJ2-1
CDR3nt: TGTGCCAGTCTAGGGGCGAAGCAGTTCTTC
CDR3aa: CASLGAKQFF

v_gene: TRBV7-3
abundance: once
d_gene: TRBD2
j_gene: TRBJ2-1
CDR3nt: TGTGCCAGCAGCAGAAGCGGGGGGGCCTACAATGAGCAGTTCTTC
CDR3aa: CASSRSGGAYNEQFF

v_gene: TRBV5-6
abundance: .
d_gene: TRBD1
j_gene: TRBJ1-2
CDR3nt: TGTGCCAGCAGCCCTGGGACAGGGGGAGAGTATGGCTACACCTTC
CDR3aa: CASSPGTGGEYGYTF

v_gene: TRBV30
abundance: .
d_gene: .
j_gene: TRBJ2-7
CDR3nt: TGTGCCTGGACAAAAAGGGGAAAAGGCTTATCCTACGAGCAGTACTTC
CDR3aa: CAWTKRGKGLSYEQYF

v_gene: TRBV21-1
abundance: .
d_gene: .
j_gene: TRBJ1-1
CDR3nt: TGTGCCAGCACCTCAAGAGAGGGGGCTGAGAACACTGAAGCTTTCTTT
CDR3aa: CASTSREGAENTEAFF

v_gene: TRBV5-8
abundance: .
d_gene: TRBD1
j_gene: TRBJ1-1
CDR3nt: TGTGCCAGCAGCCAGTGGACAGGGGAAAAGGCTGAAGCTTTCTTT
CDR3aa: CASSQWTGEKAEAFF

v_gene: TRBV9
abundance: once
d_gene: .
j_gene: TRBJ2-1
CDR3nt: TGTGCCAGCAGCGTAGGAGGCCGAATAGAACCTAATGAGCAGTTCTTC
CDR3aa: CASSVGGRIEPNEQFF

v_gene: TRBV9
abundance: .
d_gene: .
j_gene: TRBJ1-2
CDR3nt: TGTGCCAGCAGCGGAGCACCCAGGGGTGGCTACACCTTC
CDR3aa: CASSGAPRGGYTF

v_gene: TRBV29-1
abundance: .
d_gene: TRBD1
j_gene: TRBJ1-1
CDR3nt: TGCAGCGTTGGACAGGGTTTGAACACTGAAGCTTTCTTT
CDR3aa: CSVGQGLNTEAFF

v_gene: TRBV12-2
abundance: .
d_gene: .
j_gene: TRBJ2-7
CDR3nt: TGTGCAAGTCGCTTAGCCCTACACAGAATGGACAGGAGAGGTTTGTGGGAGCAGTACTTC
CDR3aa: CASRLALHRMDRRGLWEQYF

v_gene: TRBV10-3
abundance: .
d_gene: TRBD1
j_gene: TRBJ1-3
CDR3nt: TGTGCCATCAGTGAACCGGACAGGGAGAAACCTACTGGAAACACCATATATTTT
CDR3aa: CAISEPDREKPTGNTIYF

v_gene: TRBV14
abundance: .
d_gene: TRBD1
j_gene: TRBJ2-2
CDR3nt: TGTGCCAGCAGCCAACAGGGGGCCACCGGGGAGCTGTTTTTT
CDR3aa: CASSQQGATGELFF

v_gene: TRBV29-1
abundance: .
d_gene: TRBD1
j_gene: TRBJ2-5
CDR3nt: TGCAGCGTTGGGGACAGGACCCAAGAGACCCAGTACTTC
CDR3aa: CSVGDRTQETQYF

v_gene: TRBV6-5
abundance: .
d_gene: .
j_gene: TRBJ1-2
CDR3nt: TGTGCCAGCAGTTACACCCTACAGGGCTATGGCTACACCTTC
CDR3aa: CASSYTLQGYGYTF

v_gene: TRBV18
abundance: once
d_gene: .
j_gene: TRBJ1-6
CDR3nt: TGTGCCAGCTCTCTCATTGGGGGGGCAGATGGCAATTCACCCCTCCACTTT
CDR3aa: CASSLIGGADGNSPLHF

v_gene: TRBV6-5
abundance: .
d_gene: .
j_gene: TRBJ1-5
CDR3nt: TGTGCCAGCAGGCCTACTCGGGGAAGTCAGCCCCAGCATTTT
CDR3aa: CASRPTRGSQPQHF

v_gene: TRBV29-1
abundance: .
d_gene: .
j_gene: TRBJ1-5
CDR3nt: TGCAGCGTCAGGGTGGAAGGTCAGCCCCAGCATTTT
CDR3aa: CSVRVEGQPQHF

v_gene: TRBV7-9
abundance: .
d_gene: TRBD2
j_gene: TRBJ2-3
CDR3nt: TGTGCCAGCAGCTTGACTAGCGGGGGTACAGATACGCAGTATTTT
CDR3aa: CASSLTSGGTDTQYF